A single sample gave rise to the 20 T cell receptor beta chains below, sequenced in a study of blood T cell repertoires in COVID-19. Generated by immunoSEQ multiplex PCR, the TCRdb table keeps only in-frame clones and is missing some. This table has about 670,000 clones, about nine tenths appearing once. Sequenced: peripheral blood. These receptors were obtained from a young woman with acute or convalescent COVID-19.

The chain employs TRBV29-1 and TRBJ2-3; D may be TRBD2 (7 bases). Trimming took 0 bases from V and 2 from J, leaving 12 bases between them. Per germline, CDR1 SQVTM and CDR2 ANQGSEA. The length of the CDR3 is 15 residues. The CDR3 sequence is CSVEDGGHHTDTQYF. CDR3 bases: TGCAGCGTTGAAGACGGGGGGCACCACACAGATACGCAGTATTTT.

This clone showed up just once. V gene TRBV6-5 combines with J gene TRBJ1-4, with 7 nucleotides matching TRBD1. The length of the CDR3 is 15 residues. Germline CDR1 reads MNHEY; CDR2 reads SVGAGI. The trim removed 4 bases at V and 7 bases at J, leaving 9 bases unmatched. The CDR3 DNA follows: TGTGCCAGCAGTTCCAGACAGGGCTCGGGTGAAAAACTGTTTTTT. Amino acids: CASSSRQGSGEKLFF.

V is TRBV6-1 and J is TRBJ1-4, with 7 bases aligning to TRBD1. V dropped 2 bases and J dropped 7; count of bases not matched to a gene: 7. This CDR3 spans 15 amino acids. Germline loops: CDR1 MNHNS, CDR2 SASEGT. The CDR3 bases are TGTGCCAGCAGTGAAACTCTCCAGGGGGGTGAAAAACTGTTTTTT. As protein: CASSETLQGGEKLFF.

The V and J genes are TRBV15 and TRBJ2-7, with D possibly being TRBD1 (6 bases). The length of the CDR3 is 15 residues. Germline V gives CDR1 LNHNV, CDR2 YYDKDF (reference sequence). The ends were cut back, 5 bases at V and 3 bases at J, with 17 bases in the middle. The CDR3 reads CATSEGRGQGYEQYF. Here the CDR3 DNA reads TGTGCCACCAGCGAAGGACGGGGACAAGGCTACGAGCAGTACTTC.

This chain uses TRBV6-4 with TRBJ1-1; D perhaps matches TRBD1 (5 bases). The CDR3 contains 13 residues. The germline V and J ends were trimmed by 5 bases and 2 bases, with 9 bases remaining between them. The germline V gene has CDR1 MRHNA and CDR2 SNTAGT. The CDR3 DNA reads TGTGCCAGCAGTTCCGACAGAAACACTGAAGCTTTCTTT. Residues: CASSSDRNTEAFF.

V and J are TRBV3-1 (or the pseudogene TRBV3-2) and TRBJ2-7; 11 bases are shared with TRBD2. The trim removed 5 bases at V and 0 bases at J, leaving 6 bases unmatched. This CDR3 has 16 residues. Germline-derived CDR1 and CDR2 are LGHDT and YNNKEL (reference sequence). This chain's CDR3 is CASSEGTSGYSYEQYF. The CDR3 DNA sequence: TGTGCCAGCAGCGAAGGGACTAGCGGTTACTCCTACGAGCAGTACTTC.

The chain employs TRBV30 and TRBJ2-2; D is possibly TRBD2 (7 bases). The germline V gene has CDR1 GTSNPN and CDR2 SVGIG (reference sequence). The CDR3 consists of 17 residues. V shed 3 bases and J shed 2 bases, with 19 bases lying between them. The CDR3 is CAWRGGLSRTNTGELFF. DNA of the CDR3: TGTGCCTGGAGGGGGGGGCTTTCGCGGACTAACACCGGGGAGCTGTTTTTT.

The CDR3 nucleotides are TGTGCCTGGAGTGTAGGGGGTAGGGTGCGATCCTACGAGCAGTACTTC. It translates to CAWSVGGRVRSYEQYF. The J gene is TRBJ2-7, the V gene TRBV30; TRBD1 is a possible D gene (6 bases). The CDR3 is 16 residues long. Per the germline V gene, CDR1 is GTSNPN and CDR2 is SVGIG (reference sequence). V was cut by 0 bases and J by 1 base, with 16 bases left in between.

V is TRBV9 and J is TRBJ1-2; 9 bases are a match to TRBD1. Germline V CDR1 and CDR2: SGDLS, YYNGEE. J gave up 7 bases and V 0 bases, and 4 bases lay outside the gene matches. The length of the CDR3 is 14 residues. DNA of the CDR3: TGTGCCAGCAGCGTAGGGGACAGGGTGTCTGGCTACACCTTC. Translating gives CASSVGDRVSGYTF. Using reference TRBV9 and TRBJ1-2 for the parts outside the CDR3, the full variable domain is DSGVTQTPKHLITATGQRVTLRCSPRSGDLSVYWYQQSLDQGLQFLIQYYNGEERAKGNILERFSAQQFPDLHSELNLSSLELGDSALYFCASSVGDRVSGYTFGSGTRLTVV.

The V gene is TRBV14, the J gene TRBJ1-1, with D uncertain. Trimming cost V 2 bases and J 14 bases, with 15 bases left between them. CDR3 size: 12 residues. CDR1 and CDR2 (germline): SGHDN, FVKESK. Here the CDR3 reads CASSQNARVEFF. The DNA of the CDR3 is TGTGCCAGCAGCCAAAACGCGCGGGTTGAATTCTTT.

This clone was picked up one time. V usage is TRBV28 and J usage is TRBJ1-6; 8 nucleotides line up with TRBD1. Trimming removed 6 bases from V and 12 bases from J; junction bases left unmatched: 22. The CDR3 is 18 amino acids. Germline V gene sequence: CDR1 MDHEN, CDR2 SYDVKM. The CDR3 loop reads CASSLTGGREYKVVPLHF. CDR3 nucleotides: TGTGCCAGCAGCCTTACAGGGGGGCGGGAGTATAAGGTTGTACCCCTCCACTTT.

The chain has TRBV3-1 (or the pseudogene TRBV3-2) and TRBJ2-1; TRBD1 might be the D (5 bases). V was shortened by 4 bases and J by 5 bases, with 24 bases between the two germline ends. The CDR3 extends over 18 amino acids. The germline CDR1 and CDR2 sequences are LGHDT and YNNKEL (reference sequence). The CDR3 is CASSRRKAGRVGHNEQFF. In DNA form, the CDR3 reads TGTGCCAGCAGCCGACGAAAGGCCGGCAGGGTTGGCCACAATGAGCAGTTCTTC.

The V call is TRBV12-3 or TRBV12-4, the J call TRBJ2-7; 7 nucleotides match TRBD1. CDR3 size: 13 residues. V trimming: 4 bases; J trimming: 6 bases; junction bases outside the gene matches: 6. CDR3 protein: CASSYEGASEQYF. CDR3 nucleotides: TGTGCCAGCAGTTATGAGGGGGCTAGCGAGCAGTACTTC.

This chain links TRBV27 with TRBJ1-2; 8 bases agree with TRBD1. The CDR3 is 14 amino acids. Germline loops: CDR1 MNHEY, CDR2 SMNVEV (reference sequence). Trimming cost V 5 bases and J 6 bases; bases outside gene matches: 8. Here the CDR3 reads CASSAGTGTDGYTF. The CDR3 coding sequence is TGTGCCAGCAGTGCCGGGACAGGAACCGATGGCTACACCTTC.

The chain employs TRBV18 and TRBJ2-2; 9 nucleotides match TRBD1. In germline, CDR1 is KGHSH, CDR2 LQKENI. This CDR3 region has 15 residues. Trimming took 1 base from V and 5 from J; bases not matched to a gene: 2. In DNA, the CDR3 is TGTGCCAGCTCACCACGGGACAGGGTTACCGGGGAGCTGTTTTTT. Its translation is CASSPRDRVTGELFF.

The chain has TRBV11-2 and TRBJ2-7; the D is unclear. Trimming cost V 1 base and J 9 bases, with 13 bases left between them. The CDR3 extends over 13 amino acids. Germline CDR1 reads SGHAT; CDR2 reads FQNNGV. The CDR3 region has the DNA TGTGCCAGCAGCTTAGCAGGTGATCTGGGGCAGTACTTC. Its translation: CASSLAGDLGQYF.

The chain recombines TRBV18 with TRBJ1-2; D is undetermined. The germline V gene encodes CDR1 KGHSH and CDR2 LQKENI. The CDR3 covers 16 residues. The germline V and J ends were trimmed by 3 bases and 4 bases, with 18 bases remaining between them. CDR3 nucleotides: TGTGCCAGCTCACCTAGAGGAGGGCAGGAGGTCTATGGCTACACCTTC. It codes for CASSPRGGQEVYGYTF.

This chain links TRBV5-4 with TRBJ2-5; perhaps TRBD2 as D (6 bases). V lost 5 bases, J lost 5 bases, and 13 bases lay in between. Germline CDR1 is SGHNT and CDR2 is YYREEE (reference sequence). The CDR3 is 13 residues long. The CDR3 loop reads CASRGGSVETQYF. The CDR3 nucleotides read TGTGCCAGCAGGGGGGGTAGCGTCGAGACCCAGTACTTC. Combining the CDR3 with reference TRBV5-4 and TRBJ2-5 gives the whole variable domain ETGVTQSPTHLIKTRGQQVTLRCSSQSGHNTVSWYQQALGQGPQFIFQYYREEENGRGNFPPRFSGLQFPNYSSELNVNALELDDSALYLCASRGGSVETQYFGPGTRLLVL.

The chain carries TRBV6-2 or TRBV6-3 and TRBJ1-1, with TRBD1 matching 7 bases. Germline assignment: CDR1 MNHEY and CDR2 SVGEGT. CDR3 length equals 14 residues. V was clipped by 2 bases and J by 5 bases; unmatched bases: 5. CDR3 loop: CASSYLGQRTEAFF. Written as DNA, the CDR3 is TGTGCCAGCAGTTACCTGGGACAGCGAACTGAAGCTTTCTTT.

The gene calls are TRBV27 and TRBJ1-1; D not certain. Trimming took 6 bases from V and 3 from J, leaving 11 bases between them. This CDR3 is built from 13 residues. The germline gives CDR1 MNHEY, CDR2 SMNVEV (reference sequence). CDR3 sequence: CASRTNGDTEAFF. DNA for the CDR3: TGTGCCAGCAGAACCAACGGGGACACTGAAGCTTTCTTT.